These 6 T cell receptor beta chains were sequenced from one sample in a study of lymphopenia after photon versus proton radiotherapy (dated by TCRdb to about 2019). Receptor amplification or capture employed the immunoSEQ multiplex PCR assay. TCRdb took over this immuneACCESS table, retaining in-frame rearrangements with V and J assigned. Such tables are incomplete; in checked studies, under half of the missing clones stem from an unresolved V gene, and the remainder is unexplained. This sample has roughly 150,000 clones in its table, and around nine tenths of those were observed once. The ten largest account for around 4.5% of the sample. Specimen: peripheral blood, collected from a patient treated with photon-based radiotherapy. The origin of the receptors is a man aged 50 to 59 with gastric cancer.

This chain joins TRBV11-2 and TRBJ1-2; TRBD1 matches 7 bases. With 3 bases clipped from V and 5 bases from J, the junction kept 3 bases outside the gene matches. The CDR3 extends over 13 amino acids. Germline values: CDR1 SGHAT, CDR2 FQNNGV. The CDR3 reads CASSLTGLYGYTF. CDR3 bases: TGTGCCAGCAGCTTGACAGGGCTTTATGGCTACACCTTC.

This chain links TRBV6-1 with TRBJ2-7; D may be TRBD1 or TRBD2 (5 bases each). Germline V gene lookup returns CDR1 MNHNS and CDR2 SASEGT. Deletions cut 2 bases from V and 4 bases from J, with 15 bases between. The CDR3 covers 15 residues. CDR3 region: CASSESPERGYEQYF. The CDR3 coding sequence is TGTGCCAGCAGTGAATCCCCGGAGAGGGGTTACGAGCAGTACTTC.

The gene calls are TRBV30 and TRBJ2-3; D unresolved. There are 14 residues in the CDR3. The V gene lost 1 base and the J gene lost 4 bases, with 12 bases spanning the gap. The germline gives CDR1 GTSNPN, CDR2 SVGIG (reference sequence). The CDR3 sequence: CAWSGSPLADTQYF. The CDR3 DNA reads as TGTGCCTGGAGTGGGAGTCCCCTTGCAGATACGCAGTATTTT.

The chain employs TRBV7-2 and TRBJ2-2; TRBD1 or TRBD2 may be the D gene (6 bases each). V was pared by 5 bases and J by 6 bases, with 19 bases between. CDR1 and CDR2 from the germline V gene are SGHTA and FQGNSA. The CDR3 is 16 residues long. The DNA for the CDR3 is TGTGCCAGCAGCCCATTAGGGGGGCTACCGCCCGGGGAGCTGTTTTTT. Protein product: CASSPLGGLPPGELFF.

The chain employs TRBV12-5 and TRBJ2-5; the match to TRBD2 covers 16 bases. Germline assignment: CDR1 LGHNT and CDR2 FRNRAP. This CDR3 comprises 18 residues. V trimming: 5 bases; J trimming: 2 bases; junction bases outside the gene matches: 8. CDR3 nucleotide sequence: TGTGCTAGTGGTCTCGGGACTAGCGGGAGGGCCGGTCAAGAGACCCAGTACTTC. This translates into CASGLGTSGRAGQETQYF.

The chain recombines TRBV9 with TRBJ2-1; D is possibly TRBD1 or TRBD2 (6 bases each). This CDR3 region has 19 residues. The germline CDR1 and CDR2 sequences are SGDLS and YYNGEE. The V gene lost 1 base and the J gene lost 6 bases, with 26 bases spanning the gap. The CDR3 is CASSVSGGAGGSGFNEQFF. Here the CDR3 DNA reads TGTGCCAGCAGCGTATCTGGGGGCGCAGGAGGGAGTGGATTCAATGAGCAGTTCTTC.